What follows is one TCR beta chain and its context. Its antigen target is currently unknown. Nothing much larger sits one base from this clone, and base qualities are not available. This record comes from a study of T-cell memory formation after mild COVID-19 (dated by TCRdb to the early 2020s). Background on the whole study: TCR sequence clusters from the two donors were largely donor specific. Longitudinal TCRalpha and TCRbeta repertoire sequencing tracked T-cell clones expanding and contracting after mild COVID-19 in two donors. Two young, previously healthy adult volunteers, one female and one male, were included in the cohort.

Broader findings and caveats from the paper: Clones contracting from day 15 to 85 had balanced CD4/CD8 phenotypes, while a second wave expanding from day 15 to 37 was biased towards CD4+. Some responding clones were detected in pre-infection memory, suggesting pre-existing cross-reactive memory T cells joined the SARS-CoV-2 response. The second-wave clones that peaked on day 37 were not confirmed to be SARS-CoV-2 specific. The study covered only a couple of mild cases, and larger cohorts including severe cases with pre-infection samples were considered necessary. Contracting CD4+ clones appeared mostly in the CM and EM memory subsets, whereas CD8+ clones were enriched in EMRA.

The instrument given in TCRdb is Illumina NovaSeq 6000. TCRalpha and TCRbeta cDNA libraries were constructed by 5'RACE with constant-segment primers, with sample barcodes and unique molecular identifiers being introduced. Trizol reagent was used to extract RNA from every sample. The libraries were amplified in two PCR steps, and the second step added a second sample barcode and Illumina TruSeq adapters. Sequencing of libraries was performed on an Illumina NovaSeq with 2 x 150 bp paired-end reads. Under the source paper's analysis protocol: With migec v1.2.7, reads were demultiplexed and then collapsed into UMI-guided consensus sequences. Using mixcr v2.1.11, UMI consensuses were aligned to TRA and TRB V and J templates and then assembled into clonotypes. Clonotypes were classified as expanded or contracted when called significant by both edgeR and NoisET, with noise models trained on biological replicates. For edgeR calls, the cutoffs were a false discovery rate-adjusted p below 0.01 and a log2 fold-change threshold of 1. As an exploratory analysis of dynamics, max-normalized trajectories of the 1000 most abundant clonotypes were examined by PCA with hierarchical clustering. Each responding clone was given a CD4 or CD8 phenotype based on the CD4+ and CD8+ repertoires, which had been sequenced separately. TCRdb reworked the public reads: Q25 trimming with fastp, MiXCR clone assembly, productive beta chains retained. Rows with a matching CDR3 protein are joined into one entry that keeps the most common DNA and genes. In this record, the V and J calls reflect TCRdb's handling and not the investigators' own analysis. The sample table lists nearly 250,000 distinct CDR3 sequences, 15% of them with a count of one. The top ten constitute 2% to 2.5% of the sample.

V drops 4 bases and J drops 0 bases, leaving 11 bases in between. The CDR3 goes from the cysteine to the phenylalanine over 16 residues. Only the CDR3 portion is preserved as DNA: 48 bases, with reading frame beginning at the first base. Based on the germline V gene, the CDR1 and CDR2 sequences are SGHTS and YDEGEE. PBMCs were isolated by Ficoll-Paque density gradient centrifugation. In this chain, TRBV5-8 is recombined with TRBJ2-6; TRBD1 is a possible D gene, resting on 6 matching bases. Sequencing was carried out using PBMCs or a T cell subset sorted from them (not recorded which). The clonotype originates from an adult woman who had mild COVID-19 (a few samples of this study predate the infection). The sample titles of this study are shuffled in the database, so cell type and time point are left out; the donor was told from shared clones. For the CDR3, the sequence is CASSPGQFSGANVLTF. The nucleotide sequence is TGTGCCAGCAGCCCAGGACAGTTCTCTGGGGCCAACGTCCTGACTTTC.